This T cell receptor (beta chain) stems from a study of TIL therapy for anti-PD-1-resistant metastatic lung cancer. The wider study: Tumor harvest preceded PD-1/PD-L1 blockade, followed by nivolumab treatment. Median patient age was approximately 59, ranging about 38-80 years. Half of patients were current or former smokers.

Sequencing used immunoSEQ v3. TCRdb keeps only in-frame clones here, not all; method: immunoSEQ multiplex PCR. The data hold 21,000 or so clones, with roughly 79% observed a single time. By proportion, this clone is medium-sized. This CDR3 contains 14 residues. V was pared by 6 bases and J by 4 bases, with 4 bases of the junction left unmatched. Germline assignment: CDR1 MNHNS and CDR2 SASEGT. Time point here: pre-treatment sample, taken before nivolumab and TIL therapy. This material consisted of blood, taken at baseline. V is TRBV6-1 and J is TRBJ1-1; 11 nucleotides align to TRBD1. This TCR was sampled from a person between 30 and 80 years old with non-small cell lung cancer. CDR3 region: CASREGTGGTEAFF. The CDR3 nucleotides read TGTGCCAGCAGGGAGGGGACAGGGGGCACTGAAGCTTTCTTT.